The 29 T cell receptor beta chains below come from one sample, sequenced in a study of T cell clonotyping in hematopoietic cell transplantation. TCRdb's table, derived via immunoSEQ multiplex PCR, lists solely in-frame clones and lacks some. The data contain about 27,000 clones, about 70% of them singletons. Time point of the sample: recipient sample about 28 days before transplant, after cytoreduction. The sample in question was peripheral blood mononuclear cells, obtained before stem cell transplant. Every receptor here comes from a man aged 50-59 years with myelodysplastic syndrome. Some clones in this sample may be carry-over from other donors' samples.

The rearrangement links TRBV4-1 to TRBJ1-5; D unclear. The CDR3 runs to 14 residues. The germline V gene encodes CDR1 MGHRA and CDR2 YSYEKL. The V gene lost 4 bases and the J gene lost 0 bases, with 7 bases spanning the gap. The CDR3 DNA follows: TGCGCCAGCAGCCCTTCCTATAGCAATCAGCCCCAGCATTTT. It encodes CASSPSYSNQPQHF.

The chain couples TRBV6-1 to TRBJ1-5, with 7 nucleotides matching TRBD1. Germline V gene lookup returns CDR1 MNHNS and CDR2 SASEGT. CDR3 length: 14 residues. After removal of 5 bases from V and 4 bases from J, the junction contained 5 bases not matched to a gene. The CDR3 sequence is CASSIGGGNQPQHF. The CDR3 DNA sequence: TGTGCCAGCAGTATAGGGGGCGGAAATCAGCCCCAGCATTTT.

J is TRBJ2-3 and V is TRBV5-1; 9 bases match TRBD2. Germline assignment: CDR1 SGHRS and CDR2 YFSETQ. With V trimmed by 4 bases and J by 6 bases, 9 bases remained unmatched. The CDR3 length is 15 residues. This chain's CDR3 is CASSPLGTSMDTQYF. The CDR3 coding sequence is TGCGCCAGCAGCCCGCTCGGGACTAGCATGGATACGCAGTATTTT.

This chain uses TRBV7-2 with TRBJ1-2; D remains ambiguous. The CDR3 contains 15 residues. Trimming cost V 1 base and J 1 base, with 10 bases left between them. Per germline, CDR1 SGHTA and CDR2 FQGNSA. CDR3 sequence (DNA): TGTGCCAGCAGCTTAGATGCGTCAGATAACTATGGCTACACCTTC. Its translation: CASSLDASDNYGYTF.

The chain couples TRBV15 to TRBJ2-7, with a possible D match to TRBD1 (6 bases). CDR1 and CDR2 from the germline V gene are LNHNV and YYDKDF (reference sequence). The length of the CDR3 is 15 residues. V was cut by 6 bases and J by 4 bases, with 19 bases left in between. Here the CDR3 reads CATSQNPTGIYEQYF. The CDR3 nucleotides are TGTGCCACCAGTCAGAATCCGACAGGAATATACGAGCAGTACTTC.

V and J are TRBV5-1 and TRBJ2-5; D not resolved. Trimming took 4 bases from V and 7 from J, leaving 17 bases between them. The CDR3 covers 14 residues. Per germline, CDR1 SGHRS and CDR2 YFSETQ. This chain's CDR3 is CASSPIGFPGTQYF. The CDR3, as DNA: TGCGCCAGCAGCCCTATCGGGTTCCCTGGGACCCAGTACTTC.

V is TRBV6-1 and J is TRBJ1-1, with no clear D. Germline-derived CDR1 and CDR2 are MNHNS and SASEGT. The CDR3 consists of 13 residues. V was pared by 4 bases and J by 1 base, with 7 bases between. The CDR3: CASSVETNTEAFF. For the CDR3, the DNA is TGTGCCAGCAGTGTCGAAACGAACACTGAAGCTTTCTTT.

This chain links TRBV2 with TRBJ2-1; D is perhaps TRBD1 or TRBD2 (6 bases each). The CDR3 sequence is 12 residues long. Trimming left V 7 bases short and J 7 bases short, with 11 bases between. Germline CDR1 reads SNHLY; CDR2 reads FYNNEI. CDR3 sequence: CASKGGSNEQFF. The CDR3 nucleotides read TGTGCCAGCAAGGGGGGTAGTAATGAGCAGTTCTTC.

This chain uses TRBV11-1 with TRBJ1-2; D is possibly TRBD1 (5 bases). The CDR3 length is 12 residues. V lost 3 bases to trimming and J lost 8 bases, with 10 bases between them. Per germline, CDR1 SGHAT and CDR2 FQDESV (reference sequence). The CDR3 reads CASSFGGGGYTF. DNA of the CDR3: TGTGCCAGCAGCTTTGGGGGAGGAGGCTACACCTTC.

This chain links TRBV6-1 with TRBJ2-3; 11 positions match TRBD2. The J segment lost 2 bases and the V segment lost 4 bases, leaving 5 bases of the junction unmatched. Germline-derived CDR1 and CDR2 are MNHNS and SASEGT. CDR3 size: 16 residues. CDR3 region: CASSGVAGGSTDTQYF. The CDR3 DNA sequence: TGTGCCAGCAGTGGGGTAGCGGGGGGGTCCACAGATACGCAGTATTTT.

This clone was found a few times. This chain links TRBV5-6 with TRBJ2-1, with D uncertain. Germline CDR1 SGHDT, CDR2 YYEEEE. The CDR3 runs 16 residues. The ends were cut back, 5 bases at V and 0 bases at J, with 15 bases in the middle. The chain's CDR3 is CASSLGLLSSYNEQFF. In nucleotides, the CDR3 is TGTGCCAGCAGTCTAGGGCTCCTCAGCTCCTACAATGAGCAGTTCTTC.

The rearrangement links TRBV9 to TRBJ2-1; 11 bases agree with TRBD2. Germline-derived CDR1 and CDR2 are SGDLS and YYNGEE. J lost 8 bases, V lost 2 bases, and 6 bases had no gene match. The CDR3 spans 15 residues. The CDR3 coding sequence is TGTGCCAGCAGCGTGGCTAGCGGGAGGAGAGATGAGCAGTTCTTC. It encodes CASSVASGRRDEQFF.

V and J are TRBV28 and TRBJ1-2; no definite D call. The germline CDR1 and CDR2 sequences are MDHEN and SYDVKM. The CDR3 has 13 residues. The V and J ends lost 7 bases and 3 bases respectively, with 12 bases between them. As DNA, the CDR3 is TGTGCCAGCACCTCGGGCGGGTACTATGGCTACACCTTC. Encoded protein: CASTSGGYYGYTF.

The J gene is TRBJ2-7, the V gene TRBV7-2; D remains unclear. V was trimmed by 5 bases and J by 7 bases, leaving 15 bases between them. Per germline, CDR1 SGHTA and CDR2 FQGNSA. The CDR3 consists of 13 residues. This CDR3 is CASSPGSQAEQYF. The CDR3 DNA is TGTGCCAGCAGCCCAGGCTCCCAGGCGGAGCAGTACTTC.

This clone was counted once. The genes are TRBV5-1 and TRBJ1-4, with a possible D match to TRBD1 (6 bases). The CDR3 sequence is 15 residues long. Germline V gene data show CDR1 as SGHRS and CDR2 as YFSETQ. The V end lost 3 bases, the J end lost 2 bases, and 11 bases lay between the germline ends. The CDR3, as DNA: TGCGCCAGCAGCTATTCAGGGGTCACTAATGAAAAACTGTTTTTT. Protein product: CASSYSGVTNEKLFF.

The chain links TRBV2 to TRBJ2-3; possible D gene TRBD1, 7 bases. Germline V gene data show CDR1 as SNHLY and CDR2 as FYNNEI. This CDR3 spans 13 amino acids. V lost 11 bases, J lost 6 bases, and 18 bases lay in between. The CDR3 DNA is TGTGCCCCCAGCGGAGGGGGCGCGGATACGCAGTATTTT. Its protein product is CAPSGGGADTQYF.

Details on this clone: The junction differs from germline at one of its ends, possibly a read error. The chain combines TRBV7-2 with TRBJ2-7; 9 nucleotides agree with TRBD2. The CDR3 runs to 12 residues. Germline V gene lookup returns CDR1 SGHTA and CDR2 FQGNSA. The CDR3 loop is CASSLGGGVHLF. CDR3 in DNA: TGTGCCAGCAGCTTAGGCGGGGGGGTACACCTCTTC.

The chain employs TRBV29-1 and TRBJ1-1, with a possible D match to TRBD1 (5 bases). This CDR3 comprises 15 residues. Trimming shortened V by 4 bases and J by 1 base, and 16 bases separated the two germline ends. CDR1 is SQVTM, CDR2 ANQGSEA, per germline. Here the CDR3 DNA reads TGCAGCGTTGCGCTTATCGCAGGGACGAACACTGAAGCTTTCTTT. Its protein is CSVALIAGTNTEAFF.

The chain uses TRBV29-1 and TRBJ2-1; D is perhaps TRBD2 (6 bases). CDR3 size: 14 residues. Germline CDR1 is SQVTM and CDR2 is ANQGSEA. Trimming removed 6 bases at V and 6 bases at J, with 18 bases between. CDR3 coding DNA: TGCAGCGTCCTGAGCCGACTAGTGGGCAATGAGCAGTTCTTC. Protein: CSVLSRLVGNEQFF.

The chain is built from TRBV28 and TRBJ2-7; 14 bases agree with TRBD2. Looked up from germline, CDR1 is MDHEN and CDR2 is SYDVKM. Trimming removed 5 bases from V and 3 bases from J; junction bases left unmatched: 24. The CDR3 consists of 22 residues. In DNA form, the CDR3 reads TGTGCCAGCAGTCCAACGGGCGTAATGACTAGCGGGGGGGCCCCCCCCGACTACGAGCAGTACTTC. This encodes CASSPTGVMTSGGAPPDYEQYF.

CDR3 nucleotide sequence: TGCGCCAGCAGCTATCGGACAGGTCTCTCCATGGTGGTGAGCACAGATACGCAGTATTTT. This translates into CASSYRTGLSMVVSTDTQYF. The chain is built from TRBV4-1 and TRBJ2-3, with 7 bases aligning to TRBD1. Trimming took 5 bases from V and 0 from J; bases not matched to a gene: 20. Germline CDR1 reads MGHRA; CDR2 reads YSYEKL. The length of the CDR3 is 20 residues.

V usage is TRBV29-1 and J usage is TRBJ1-3; D unclear. V lost 4 bases and J 2 bases, leaving 6 bases between the germline ends. CDR1 is SQVTM, CDR2 ANQGSEA, per germline. CDR3 length equals 12 residues. The CDR3, as DNA: TGCAGCGTTGGGGGAACTGGAAACACCATATATTTT. Residues: CSVGGTGNTIYF.

The table lists this clone with a few counts. The chain joins TRBV9 to TRBJ1-2; 8 bases align to TRBD1. The CDR3 covers 16 residues. Germline V gene data show CDR1 as SGDLS and CDR2 as YYNGEE. V lost 0 bases, J lost 2 bases, and 6 bases stayed unmatched. CDR3 sequence reads: CASSVAQTGVNYGYTF. CDR3 sequence (DNA): TGTGCCAGCAGCGTAGCCCAGACAGGGGTGAACTATGGCTACACCTTC.

The chain couples TRBV4-1 to TRBJ1-1, with D unresolved. Between the trimmed V and J ends, which lost 1 base and 2 bases, there was a span of 8 bases. Germline V gene data show CDR1 as MGHRA and CDR2 as YSYEKL. The CDR3 spans 14 residues. This CDR3 is CASSQVQVNTEAFF. The CDR3 DNA reads TGCGCCAGCAGCCAAGTCCAGGTTAACACTGAAGCTTTCTTT.

The J gene is TRBJ2-7, the V gene TRBV7-9, with 7 bases identical to TRBD1. Germline trimming cut 7 bases from V and 2 bases from J; bases unmatched to any gene: 2. Germline loops: CDR1 SEHNR, CDR2 FQNEAQ (reference sequence). The CDR3 consists of 12 residues. The CDR3 spells CASTTGPYEQYF. The DNA for the CDR3 is TGTGCCAGCACGACAGGGCCCTACGAGCAGTACTTC.

This clone came up once. The chain recombines TRBV5-1 with TRBJ2-5; 7 positions agree with TRBD2. Trimming removed 0 bases from V and 2 bases from J; junction bases left unmatched: 7. This CDR3 contains 16 residues. The germline gives CDR1 SGHRS, CDR2 YFSETQ. This CDR3 is CASSLEALAVQETQYF. The CDR3 DNA follows: TGCGCCAGCAGCTTGGAAGCTCTAGCGGTGCAAGAGACCCAGTACTTC.

The chain links TRBV6-5 to TRBJ1-1, with 7 positions matching TRBD1. This CDR3 spans 12 amino acids. Trimming took 6 bases from V and 3 from J; bases not matched to a gene: 1. Germline CDR1 MNHEY, CDR2 SVGAGI. The CDR3 DNA reads TGTGCCAGCAGGCAGGGGGACACTGAAGCTTTCTTT. Amino acids: CASRQGDTEAFF.

The V gene is TRBV27, the J gene TRBJ2-4; D is ambiguous. Looked up from germline, CDR1 is MNHEY and CDR2 is SMNVEV (reference sequence). This CDR3 has 15 residues. With 0 bases removed from V and 3 bases from J, the gap between germline ends came to 9 bases. CDR3 residues: CASSLSIPLKNIQYF. DNA of the CDR3: TGTGCCAGCAGTTTATCTATCCCACTCAAAAACATTCAGTACTTC.

This clone was observed a few times. The chain joins TRBV7-9 to TRBJ1-5; 8 bases are shared with TRBD1. Unmatched junction bases numbered 5, after V lost 3 bases and J lost 4 bases. Per the germline V gene, CDR1 is SEHNR and CDR2 is FQNEAQ (reference sequence). The CDR3 is 15 amino acids. CDR3 nucleotides: TGTGCCAGCAGCTTGGGGACAGGTGGGAATCAGCCCCAGCATTTT. It is translated as CASSLGTGGNQPQHF.